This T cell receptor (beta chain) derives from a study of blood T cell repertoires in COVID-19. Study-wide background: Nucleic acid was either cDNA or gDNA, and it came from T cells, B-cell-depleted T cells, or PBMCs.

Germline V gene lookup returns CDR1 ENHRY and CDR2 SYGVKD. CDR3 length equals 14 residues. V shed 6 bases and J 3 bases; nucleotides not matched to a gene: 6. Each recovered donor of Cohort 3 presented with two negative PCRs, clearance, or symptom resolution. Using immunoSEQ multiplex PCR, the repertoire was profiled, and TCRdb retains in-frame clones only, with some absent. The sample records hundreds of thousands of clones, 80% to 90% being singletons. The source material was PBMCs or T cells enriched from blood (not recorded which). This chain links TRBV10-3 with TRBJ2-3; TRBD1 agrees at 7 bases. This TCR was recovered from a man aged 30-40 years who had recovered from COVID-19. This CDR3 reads CAISRQGFTDTQYF. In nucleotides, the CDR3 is TGTGCCATCAGCCGACAGGGCTTTACAGATACGCAGTATTTT.